This note documents a single T cell receptor (beta chain) sequence. Its cognate antigen is unknown. Under the authors' procedure: Filtering of immunoSEQ junctional sequences could not match full-length read filtering. Method: immunoSEQ multiplex PCR; TCRdb's copy keeps in-frame clones and lacks some. D and trimming were read from the DNA, whereas the V and J calls and clone size are those reported in that table. The sample yields 2.5 million or so clones, more than 80% seen once. Splitting the CD4+ cells yielded a CD45RA+ naive subset and a CD45RA-negative memory subset. The germline V gene has CDR1 MGHDK and CDR2 SYGVNS. The CDR3 totals 16 residues. With V trimmed by 6 bases and J by 0 bases, 6 bases remained unmatched. These data are taken from a study of shared clonotypes between healthy human individuals. Findings and caveats of the study: Compared with memory subsets, naive subsets generally had larger estimated richness.

This sequence originates from a man aged 18 to 35 in good health. The source material was naive CD4+ T cells sorted from blood. Noted subset: CD45RA+ positively selected. V gene TRBV25-1 combines with J gene TRBJ2-2, with 8 positions matching TRBD2. This chain's CDR3 is CASSLLAGSNTGELFF. The CDR3 DNA reads TGTGCCAGCAGCCTTTTAGCGGGATCGAACACCGGGGAGCTGTTTTTT.